This is a list of T cell receptor beta chains from one sample in a study of T cell clonotyping in hematopoietic cell transplantation. TCRdb's table, derived via immunoSEQ multiplex PCR, lists solely in-frame clones and lacks some. The data show roughly 5,100 clones, approximately 96% seen once. Sequenced here: PBMCs, sampled 100 days after allogeneic stem cell transplant. The source is a male patient in his thirties or forties who had an allogeneic stem cell transplant from a related donor, so the T cells may come from the graft donor. Some clones in this sample may be carry-over from other donors' samples. Both conserved end residues are trimmed from each CDR3.

V,length,CDR3
TRBV5-4,14,ASSPGGGGSSYGYT
TRBV7-8,14,ASSLHRTGVNYGYT
TRBV28,13,ASSNHRGQGNIQY
TRBV4-1,14,ASSQEMGASLYEQY
TRBV5-1,13,ASSLMTGTDTEAF
TRBV5-1,13,ASSLTLAGADEQF
TRBV2,15,ASRATFTRGGTDTQY
TRBV9,13,ASSVADHLSEKLF
TRBV5-6,10,ASSRVGEKLF
TRBV6-6,12,ASSDSAVGEKLF
TRBV6-5,14,ASSYRAGLNTGELF
TRBV19,11,ASMNTGPYGYT
TRBV9,12,ASSVEPGPYGYT
TRBV6-5,13,ASSYSRLMSYGYT
TRBV4-2,11,ASSQVHRESAF
TRBV11-3,14,ASSLGGEGTYNEQF
TRBV5-6,13,ASSLLGVNNSPLH
TRBV7-2,12,ASSWDRGTYGYT
TRBV6-6,10,ASRPSTDTQY
TRBV28,14,ASSESGTGTNEKLF